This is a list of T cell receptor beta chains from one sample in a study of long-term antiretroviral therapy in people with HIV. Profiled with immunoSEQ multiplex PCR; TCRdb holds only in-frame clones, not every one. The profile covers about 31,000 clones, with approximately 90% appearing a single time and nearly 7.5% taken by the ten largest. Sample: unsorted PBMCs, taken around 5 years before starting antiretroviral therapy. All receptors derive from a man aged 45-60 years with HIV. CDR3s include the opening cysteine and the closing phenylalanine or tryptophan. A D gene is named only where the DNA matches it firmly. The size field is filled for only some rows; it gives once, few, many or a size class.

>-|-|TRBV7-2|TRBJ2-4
TGTGCCAGCAGCTTCCTAGCCAAAAACATTCAGTACTTC
CASSFLAKNIQYF
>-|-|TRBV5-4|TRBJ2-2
TGTGCCAGCAGCTTGAGGGGGGGTTTCACCGGGGAGCTGTTTTTT
CASSLRGGFTGELFF
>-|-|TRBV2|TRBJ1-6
TGTGCCAGCACACAGGAATATAATTCACCCCTCCACTTT
CASTQEYNSPLHF
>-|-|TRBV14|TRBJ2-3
TGTGCCAGCAGCCAATACCAGCACACAGATACGCAGTATTTT
CASSQYQHTDTQYF
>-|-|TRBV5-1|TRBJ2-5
TGCGCCAGCAGCTTTATCGGGACACAAGAGACCCAGTACTTC
CASSFIGTQETQYF
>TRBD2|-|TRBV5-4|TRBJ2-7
TGTGCCAGCAGCTTGTGGGCAGGGGAATTACTAGCGGGAAGATCGGGCGAGCAGTACTTC
CASSLWAGELLAGRSGEQYF
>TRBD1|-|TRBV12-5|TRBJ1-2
TGTGCTAGTGGTTTGGGACGACAGGGATTCAGGCCCGACTATGGCTACACCTTC
CASGLGRQGFRPDYGYTF
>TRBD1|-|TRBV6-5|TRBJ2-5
TGTGCCAGCAGTTCACAGGGGGAAGAGACCCAGTACTTC
CASSSQGEETQYF
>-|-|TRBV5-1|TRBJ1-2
TGCGCCAGCAGCTCCAACAGGGAAGGCTACACCTTC
CASSSNREGYTF
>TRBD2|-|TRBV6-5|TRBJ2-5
TGTGCCAGCAGTTACTCAGGGACTAGCGGGAGCCAGTACTTC
CASSYSGTSGSQYF
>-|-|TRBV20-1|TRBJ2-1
TGCAGTGCTAGAACTAACAATGAGCAGTTCTTC
CSARTNNEQFF
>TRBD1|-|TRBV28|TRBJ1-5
TGTGCCAGCAAGGACAGGAACAATCAGCCCCAGCATTTT
CASKDRNNQPQHF
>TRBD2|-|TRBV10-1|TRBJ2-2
TGCGCCAGCTCGAAGCGGGGGGACACCGGGGAGCTGTTTTTT
CASSKRGDTGELFF
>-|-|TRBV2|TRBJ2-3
TGTGCCAGCAGTGGAGGATGGGCAGGGACCACAGATACGCAGTATTTT
CASSGGWAGTTDTQYF
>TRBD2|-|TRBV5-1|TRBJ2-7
TGCGCCAGCAGCTTGGAGGTGGTTAGCGGGAACTACGAGCAGTACTTC
CASSLEVVSGNYEQYF
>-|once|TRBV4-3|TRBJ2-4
TGCGCCAGCAGCCAAGATTTTACGGACACCGAAAACATTCAGTACTTC
CASSQDFTDTENIQYF
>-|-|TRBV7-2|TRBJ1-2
TGTGCCAGCAGCTCACCGGGAGTTCCATTCTATGGCTACACCTTC
CASSSPGVPFYGYTF
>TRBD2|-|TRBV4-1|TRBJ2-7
TGCGCCAGCGCCTGGCAGCTAGCGGGAGACTACGAGCAGTACTTC
CASAWQLAGDYEQYF
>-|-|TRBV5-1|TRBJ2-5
TGCGCCAGCAGCCGGAGGGTTCGAGAGACCCAGTACTTC
CASSRRVRETQYF
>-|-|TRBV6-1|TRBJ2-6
TGTGCCAGCCGCCTTACATACTCTGGGGCCAACGTCCTGACTTTC
CASRLTYSGANVLTF
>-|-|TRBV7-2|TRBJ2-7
TGTGCCAGCAGCTTTTCGGGGTACTACGAGCAGTACTTC
CASSFSGYYEQYF
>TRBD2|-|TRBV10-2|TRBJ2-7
TGCGCCAGCCGACTAGCGGGAGGAACCTACGAGCAGTACTTC
CASRLAGGTYEQYF
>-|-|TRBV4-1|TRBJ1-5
TGCGCCAGCAGCCAAGGTGGGGGCGGCAATCAGCCCCAGCATTTT
CASSQGGGGNQPQHF
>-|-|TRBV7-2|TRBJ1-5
TGTGCCAGCAGCCCACTGTGGGGGAGCAATCAGCCCCAGCATTTT
CASSPLWGSNQPQHF
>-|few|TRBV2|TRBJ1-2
TGTGCCAGCAGTGTCGAATCGGCAGCTTTCCCCTTC
CASSVESAAFPF
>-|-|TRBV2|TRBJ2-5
TGTGCCAGGGGTCCAGAGACCCAGTACTTC
CARGPETQYF